This is a list of T cell receptor beta chains from one sample in a study of T cells in Graves' hyperthyroidism and ophthalmopathy. A single record per CDR3 protein comes from TCRdb applying MiXCR to the multiplex PCR reads. The repertoire holds a few hundred thousand distinct CDR3 sequences, with roughly 15% as singletons. Sequencing was done on a sample of blood. The origin of the receptors is a woman in her 50s with Graves' hyperthyroidism that later progressed to Graves' ophthalmopathy. The conserved cysteine and the conserved F or W are not part of the CDR3 here. Each record gives: J gene, V gene, CDR3 protein.

J: TRBJ1-1; V: TRBV28; CDR3: ASSPYRVGVTEAF
J: TRBJ1-4; V: TRBV12-3/TRBV12-4; CDR3: ASSLLLQRGEKLF
J: TRBJ1-2; V: TRBV29-1; CDR3: SVRTGDGYT
J: TRBJ1-1; V: TRBV9; CDR3: ASSGRGTEAF
J: TRBJ2-1; V: TRBV7-9; CDR3: ASSSREALVSYNEQF
J: TRBJ2-1; V: TRBV28; CDR3: ASSSSSGGNYNEQF
J: TRBJ2-1; V: TRBV5-1; CDR3: ASSSDGTGGWNEQF
J: TRBJ2-5; V: TRBV28; CDR3: ASSPSEGTGGF
J: TRBJ2-3; V: TRBV5-1; CDR3: ASSLGYGSDTDTQY
J: TRBJ1-2; V: TRBV24-1; CDR3: ATSDSGQGRAGTYGYT
J: TRBJ2-2; V: TRBV6-1; CDR3: ASSEPSVTGELF
J: TRBJ2-7; V: TRBV9; CDR3: ASSGTASSYEQY
J: TRBJ1-1; V: TRBV7-2; CDR3: ASSPRQENTEAF
J: TRBJ2-1; V: TRBV10-3; CDR3: AISADRARYNEQF
J: TRBJ1-4; V: TRBV5-1; CDR3: ASSLLGTDEKLF
J: TRBJ1-1; V: TRBV12-3/TRBV12-4; CDR3: ASSSRQGVGAF
J: TRBJ2-3; V: TRBV28; CDR3: ASSQAAPRGDTQY
J: TRBJ2-5; V: TRBV2; CDR3: ASKEGGEETQY
J: TRBJ2-4; V: TRBV6-2/TRBV6-3; CDR3: ASSGPRTRSIAKNIQY
J: TRBJ2-7; V: TRBV28; CDR3: ASRSGLAGGPA
J: TRBJ2-6; V: TRBV11-3; CDR3: ASSAQGGSGANVLT
J: TRBJ1-2; V: TRBV20-1; CDR3: SAPKPRDSHFYGYT
J: TRBJ1-2; V: TRBV28; CDR3: ASHTGGRGYT
J: TRBJ1-4; V: TRBV2; CDR3: ASSEQTVEKLF
J: TRBJ2-7; V: TRBV6-1; CDR3: ASRTGQGASYEQY
J: TRBJ2-5; V: TRBV4-1; CDR3: ASSQGGRYQETQY
J: TRBJ2-5; V: TRBV7-9; CDR3: ASSLGQGARFETQY
J: TRBJ2-3; V: TRBV3-1; CDR3: ASSNFRELDTDTQY
J: TRBJ2-5; V: TRBV20-1; CDR3: SAKAPDMTQY
J: TRBJ1-6; V: TRBV28; CDR3: ASSFATPANSPLH
J: TRBJ2-7; V: TRBV12-3/TRBV12-4; CDR3: ASSLGLAGGPRTYEQY
J: TRBJ1-2; V: TRBV28; CDR3: ASTRGELLNGYT
J: TRBJ2-7; V: TRBV4-2; CDR3: ASSQEVTSGYEQY
J: TRBJ2-7; V: TRBV20-1; CDR3: SARDPLTRDRFSYEQY
J: TRBJ1-2; V: TRBV6-1; CDR3: ASSERGYGYT
J: TRBJ1-1; V: TRBV27; CDR3: ASSLFIRGTMNTEAF
J: TRBJ2-1; V: TRBV6-1; CDR3: ASSLLWDRGGDEQF
J: TRBJ1-5; V: TRBV18; CDR3: ASSGDRLSNQPQH
J: TRBJ2-1; V: TRBV20-1; CDR3: SATLAGAPNEQF
J: TRBJ2-2; V: TRBV2; CDR3: ASNFSPGELF
J: TRBJ2-1; V: TRBV25-1; CDR3: ASTHGGNEQF
J: TRBJ2-1; V: TRBV19; CDR3: GTSGRWNEQF
J: TRBJ2-1; V: TRBV6-1; CDR3: ASSEQGGDNEQF
J: TRBJ2-1; V: TRBV5-1; CDR3: ASSLGVRYNEQF
J: TRBJ2-5; V: TRBV5-1; CDR3: ASEAEGETQY
J: TRBJ1-5; V: TRBV6-9; CDR3: VSSCPGGGGSNQPQH